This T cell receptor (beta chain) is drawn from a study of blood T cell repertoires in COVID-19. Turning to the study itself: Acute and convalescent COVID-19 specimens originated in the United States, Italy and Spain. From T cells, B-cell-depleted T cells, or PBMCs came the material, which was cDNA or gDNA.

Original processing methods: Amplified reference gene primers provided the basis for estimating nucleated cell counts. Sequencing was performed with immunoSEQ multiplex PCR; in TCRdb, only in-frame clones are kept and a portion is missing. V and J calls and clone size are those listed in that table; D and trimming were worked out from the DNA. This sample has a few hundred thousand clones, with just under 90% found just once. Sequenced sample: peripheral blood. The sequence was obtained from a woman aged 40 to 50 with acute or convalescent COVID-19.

CDR3 amino acids: CASSPQGTEAFF. CDR3 nucleotide sequence: TGTGCCAGCAGCCCACAGGGAACTGAAGCTTTCTTT. The V gene is TRBV6-6, the J gene TRBJ1-1, with TRBD1 as a possible D gene (6 bases). The germline gives CDR1 MNHNY, CDR2 SVGAGI (reference sequence). With 6 bases removed from V and 5 bases from J, the gap between germline ends came to 10 bases. The CDR3 is 12 amino acids.